This T cell receptor beta chain was identified during a study of blood T cell repertoires in COVID-19 (TCRdb year 2020). For the study in its entirety: Collaborator samples came from the United States, Italy and Spain and covered acute and convalescent phases of COVID-19. The prospective study material was composed of cDNA or gDNA derived from T cells, B-cell-depleted T cells, or PBMCs. Deeply sampled blood TCRbeta repertoires from subjects exposed to, actively infected with, or recovered from COVID-19 were included in the dataset. A freely available public database, intended as a resource for researchers studying the immune response to SARS-CoV-2, is where the repertoires were released. Samples came from the ongoing ImmuneRACE study (first 160 participants) plus 1,254 subjects from 6 global collaborators. Nearly every sample came with metadata listing a de-identified subject ID, COVID-19 status, age in years and sex. HLA class I and class II types, where available, came from metadata supplied by the sample provider rather than from assay-based typing.

In regard to this clone: Its binding antigen is unknown. Qualities for individual bases were not recorded, and no much larger clone is one base off.

Participants in the prospective study were enrolled through a virtual design, were aged about 18 to 90 years, and lived in fewer than 30 United States geographic areas. Cohort assignment in the prospective study relied on participant-reported clinical history from a screening survey and a study questionnaire. Exposed participants had been in contact with someone with a PCR-confirmed or clinician-diagnosed COVID-19 case within 2 weeks of study entry. Mobile phlebotomists in the prospective study collected whole blood, serum and a nasopharyngeal or oropharyngeal swab from every participant. Prospective study participants could optionally give additional blood draws and questionnaires over an approximately two-month period. Before DNA extraction, prospective study blood samples were shipped either frozen or at room temperature. Findings and caveats that apply to the study as a whole: How much clinical and demographic metadata was included differed by source and by participant, and the metadata was provided uncurated.

TCRbeta CDR3 regions were amplified from genomic DNA by means of the immunoSEQ Assay, a bias-controlled multiplex PCR. In the paper's pipeline: The number of nucleated cells in each sample was estimated from the amplification of reference gene primers within the assay. To quantify the absolute abundance of each unique TCRbeta CDR3 rearrangement, sequence reads were collapsed and filtered. For each sample, productive Simpson clonality was calculated as the square root of Simpson's diversity index across productive rearrangements. TCRdb mirrors the immuneACCESS table, restricted to in-frame sequences. Some clones are absent from its copies; in checked studies, under half trace to an unresolved V gene, and the reason for the others is unknown. That table supplies the V and J calls and clone size; D and trimming were determined from the DNA. This sample is represented by 200,000 to 250,000 clones; around 90% of them were singletons. Roughly 15% of the sample is in the top ten clones.

The CDR3 covers 13 residues, taking in both the cysteine and the phenylalanine. Of the read, only the CDR3 DNA is kept; its 39 bases are in frame from base 1. Between the V and J ends, shortened by 7 bases and 5 bases respectively, the junction contains 9 bases. CDR1 and CDR2 (LNHDA, SQIVND) derive from the germline V gene (reference sequence). The sequence came from a man aged 30-40 years who had been exposed to COVID-19. Sequenced material: PBMCs or T cells enriched from blood (not recorded which). In this chain, TRBV19 is recombined with TRBJ1-6; possibly the D gene is TRBD1, per 5 matching bases. CDR3 region: CASKSQDNSPLHF. The bases are TGTGCCAGTAAGTCACAGGATAATTCACCCCTCCACTTT.